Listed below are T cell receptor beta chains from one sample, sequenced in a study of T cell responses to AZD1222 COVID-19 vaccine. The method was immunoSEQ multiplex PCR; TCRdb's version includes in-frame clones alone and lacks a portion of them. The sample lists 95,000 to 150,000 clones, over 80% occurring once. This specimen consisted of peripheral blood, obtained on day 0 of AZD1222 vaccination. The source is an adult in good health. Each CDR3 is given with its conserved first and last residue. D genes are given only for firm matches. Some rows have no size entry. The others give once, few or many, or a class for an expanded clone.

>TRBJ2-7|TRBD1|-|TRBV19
TGTGCCAGTAGTATACGGGGACAGGGAGCGAAGCAGTACTTC
CASSIRGQGAKQYF
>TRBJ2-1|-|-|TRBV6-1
TGTGCCAGCAGTGAAGGCGGGACCCTGTCCTACAATGAGCAGTTCTTC
CASSEGGTLSYNEQFF
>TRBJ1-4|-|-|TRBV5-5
TGTGCCAGCAGGGAACAGTTTCGAACTAATGAAAAACTGTTTTTT
CASREQFRTNEKLFF
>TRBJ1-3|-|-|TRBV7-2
TGTGCCAGCAGCCCCGGACAGCGCATCGGAAACACCATATATTTT
CASSPGQRIGNTIYF
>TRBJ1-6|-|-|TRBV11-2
TGTGCCAGCAGCTTAGATGTATTCTCGTCCTCCTATAATTCACCCCTCCACTTT
CASSLDVFSSSYNSPLHF
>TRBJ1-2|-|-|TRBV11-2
TGTGCCAGCAGTTCTCCCAGCAGGCCTCACTATGGCTACACCTTC
CASSSPSRPHYGYTF
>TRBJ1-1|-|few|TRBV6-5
TGTGCCAGCAGTTACCTAGGGACCGGAAAGAACACTGAAGCTTTCTTT
CASSYLGTGKNTEAFF
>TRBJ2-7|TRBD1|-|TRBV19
TGTGCCAGTAGGAGAGGGGGACAGGGAGGTTACGAGCAGTACTTC
CASRRGGQGGYEQYF
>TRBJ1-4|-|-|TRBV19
TGTGCCAGTACTCAGTTCGGGGGGGAAAAACTGTTTTTT
CASTQFGGEKLFF
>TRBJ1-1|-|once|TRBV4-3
TGCGCCAGCAGCCAAGAATTTTCAGGGGCTGAAGCTTTCTTT
CASSQEFSGAEAFF
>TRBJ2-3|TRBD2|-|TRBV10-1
TGCGCCACCTCGAACCCGGGACTAGGGGGAGATACGCAGTATTTT
CATSNPGLGGDTQYF
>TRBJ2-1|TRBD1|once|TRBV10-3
TGTGCCATCAGTGGTTCGACAGGGGTCAATGAGCAGTTCTTC
CAISGSTGVNEQFF
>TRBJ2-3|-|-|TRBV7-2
TGTGCCAGCAGCTTCACGGGACTTAGCACAGATACGCAGTATTTT
CASSFTGLSTDTQYF
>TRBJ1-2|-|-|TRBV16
TGTGCCAGCAGCCAAACAAGCTATGGCTACACCTTC
CASSQTSYGYTF
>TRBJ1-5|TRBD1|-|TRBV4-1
TGCGCCAGCAGCCAGAACAGGGGTTACCATCAGCCCCAGCATTTT
CASSQNRGYHQPQHF
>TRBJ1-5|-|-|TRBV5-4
TGTGCCAGCAGTCTGCAGGGGCATAATCAGCCCCAGCATTTT
CASSLQGHNQPQHF
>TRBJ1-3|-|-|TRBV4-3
TGCGCCAGCAGCCAAGGAGAATTTGGGCGGGGAAACACCATATATTTT
CASSQGEFGRGNTIYF
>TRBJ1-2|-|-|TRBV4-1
TGCGCCAGCAGCCAAGTTTCGGGGGGCGACCTCCTCCACTATGGCTACACCTTC
CASSQVSGGDLLHYGYTF
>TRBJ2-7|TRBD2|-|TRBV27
TGTGCCAGCAGTTTCCAGGGCGGGAGTGGTAGTGGGGAGCAGTACTTC
CASSFQGGSGSGEQYF
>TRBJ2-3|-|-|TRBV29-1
TGCAGCGTTTCGGGCAACACAGATACGCAGTATTTT
CSVSGNTDTQYF
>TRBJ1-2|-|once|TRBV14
TGTGCCAGCAGCCGAGACAGAGACTATGGCTACACCTTC
CASSRDRDYGYTF
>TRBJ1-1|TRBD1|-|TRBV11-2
TGTGCCAGCAGCTTACAACCTCCTAGGGGGCCGTCCACTGAAGCTTTCTTT
CASSLQPPRGPSTEAFF
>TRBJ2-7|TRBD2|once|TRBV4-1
TGCGCCAGCAGCCAAGGTCGGGGGGGGAATTCGTACGAGCAGTACTTC
CASSQGRGGNSYEQYF
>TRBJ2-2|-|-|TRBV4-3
TGCGCCAGCAGCCAGCGCGCCCAGCGCGAGGGGGCCGGGGAGCTGTTTTTT
CASSQRAQREGAGELFF
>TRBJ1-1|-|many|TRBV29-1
TGCAGCGTTGTCCCCCAGAACACTGAAGCTTTCTTT
CSVVPQNTEAFF
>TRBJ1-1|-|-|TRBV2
TGTGCCAGCAGTGAGTCGTCCTTGGTTGCTTTCTTT
CASSESSLVAFF
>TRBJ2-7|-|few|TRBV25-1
TGTGCCAGCCTCGGGACTTCCTACGAGCAGTACTTC
CASLGTSYEQYF
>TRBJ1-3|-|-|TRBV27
TGTGCCAGCTGGGCGAGACCTGGTGGAAACACCATATATTTT
CASWARPGGNTIYF
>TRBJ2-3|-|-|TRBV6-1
TGTGCCAGCAGTGAAATTACCTATACGCAGTATTTT
CASSEITYTQYF
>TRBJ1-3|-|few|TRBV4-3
TGCGCCAGCAGCCAAGGGGATTCTGGAAACACCATATATTTT
CASSQGDSGNTIYF
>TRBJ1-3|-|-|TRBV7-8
TGTGCCAGCAGCGGGGGGGCTTCCTCTGGAAACACCATATATTTT
CASSGGASSGNTIYF
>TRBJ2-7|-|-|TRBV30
TGTGCCTGGAGTGTAAGGCAGGGAGGCGAGCAGTACTTC
CAWSVRQGGEQYF
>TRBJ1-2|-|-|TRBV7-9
TGTGCCAGCAGCTTATCAGGCCCTTATGGCTACACCTTC
CASSLSGPYGYTF
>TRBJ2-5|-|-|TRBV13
TGTGCCAGCAGCCGAGAGGGGACCCAGTACTTC
CASSREGTQYF
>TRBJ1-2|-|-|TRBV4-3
TGCGCCAGCAGCCAATCCCGGGGCTCTGAGTCTGGCTACACCTTC
CASSQSRGSESGYTF
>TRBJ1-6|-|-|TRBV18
TGTGCCAGCTCACCATTGGACGCGCTCGATTCACCCCTCCACTTT
CASSPLDALDSPLHF
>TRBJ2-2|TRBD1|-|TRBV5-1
TGCGCCAGCAGCTACGGGACAGGGGTCACCGGGGAGCTGTTTTTT
CASSYGTGVTGELFF
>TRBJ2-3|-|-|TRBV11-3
TGTGCCAGCAGCGTAGGGGCAGATACGCAGTATTTT
CASSVGADTQYF
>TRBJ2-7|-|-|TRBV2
TGTGCCAGCAGAACACAGGGTTCCTACGAGCAGTACTTC
CASRTQGSYEQYF
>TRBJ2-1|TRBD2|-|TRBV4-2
TGTGCCAGCAGCCAAGGGGGGACTAGCTGGGCCGATGAGCAGTTCTTC
CASSQGGTSWADEQFF
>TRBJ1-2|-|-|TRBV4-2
TGTGCCAGCAGCCAAGAAGCGAGCCTAGGGTATGGCTACACCTTC
CASSQEASLGYGYTF
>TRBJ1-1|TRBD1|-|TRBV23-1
TGCGCCAGCAGTCAATCATGGGACAGGGAGAACACTGAAGCTTTCTTT
CASSQSWDRENTEAFF
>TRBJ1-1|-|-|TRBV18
TGTGCCAGCTCAACTCGCATTCCAGGGGAGTACACTAAAGCTTTCTTT
CASSTRIPGEYTKAFF
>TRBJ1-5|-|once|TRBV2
TGTGCCAGCAGTGGTGTCGCCGACGGGACGATCAGACAGCCCCAGCATTTT
CASSGVADGTIRQPQHF
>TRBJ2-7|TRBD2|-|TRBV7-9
TGTGCCAGCAGGTCACTAGCGGGGGGTTACGAGCAGTACTTC
CASRSLAGGYEQYF
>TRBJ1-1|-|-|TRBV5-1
TGCGCCAGCAGCTTGGGTGGGACAACGAACACTGAAGCTTTCTTT
CASSLGGTTNTEAFF
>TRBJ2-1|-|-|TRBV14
TGTGCCAGCAGCCAGGTGGTCAATGAGCAGTTCTTC
CASSQVVNEQFF
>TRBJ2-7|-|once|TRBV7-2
TGTGCCAGCAGCTTAGGGCCCATGGACGAGCAGTACTTC
CASSLGPMDEQYF
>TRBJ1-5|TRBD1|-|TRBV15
TGTGCCACCAGCAGAGAACCCAGGGGGCCGGGCAATCAGCCCCAGCATTTT
CATSREPRGPGNQPQHF
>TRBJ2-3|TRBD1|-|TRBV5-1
TGCGCCAGCAGCTTTCAGGGGGCAGTCCCCCCAGATACGCAGTATTTT
CASSFQGAVPPDTQYF
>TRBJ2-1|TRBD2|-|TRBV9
TGTGCCAGCAGCGTAGTAGTGGCTAGCGGGAGGCATGAGCAGTTCTTC
CASSVVVASGRHEQFF
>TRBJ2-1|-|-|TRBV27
TGTGCCAGCAGTTTAGAGGACGGGACCACGGATGAGCAGTTCTTC
CASSLEDGTTDEQFF
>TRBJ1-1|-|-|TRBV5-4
TGTGCCAGATCTGTTTGGGGGGGTGAAGCTTTCTTT
CARSVWGGEAFF
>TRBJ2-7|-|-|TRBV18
TGTGCCAGCTCAGGACTGGTGGACGAGCAGTACTTC
CASSGLVDEQYF
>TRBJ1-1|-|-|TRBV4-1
TGCGCCAGCAGCCACATAGGACAGAATGAAGCTTTCTTT
CASSHIGQNEAFF